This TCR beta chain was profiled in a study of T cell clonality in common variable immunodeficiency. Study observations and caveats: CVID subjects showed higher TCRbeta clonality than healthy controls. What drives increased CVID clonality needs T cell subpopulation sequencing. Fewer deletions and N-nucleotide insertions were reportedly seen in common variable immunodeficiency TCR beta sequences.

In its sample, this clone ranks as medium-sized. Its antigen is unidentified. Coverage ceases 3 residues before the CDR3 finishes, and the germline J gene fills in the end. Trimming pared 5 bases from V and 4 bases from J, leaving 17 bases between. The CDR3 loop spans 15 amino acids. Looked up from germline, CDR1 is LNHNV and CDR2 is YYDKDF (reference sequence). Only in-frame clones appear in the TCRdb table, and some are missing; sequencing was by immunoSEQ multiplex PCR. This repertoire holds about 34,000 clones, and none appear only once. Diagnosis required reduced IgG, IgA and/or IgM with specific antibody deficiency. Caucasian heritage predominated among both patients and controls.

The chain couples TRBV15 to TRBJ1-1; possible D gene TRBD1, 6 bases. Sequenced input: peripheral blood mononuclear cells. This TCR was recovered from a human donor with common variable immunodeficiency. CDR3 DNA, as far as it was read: TGTGCCACCAGCCGCCCTATCCAGGGGAGCACTGAA. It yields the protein CATSRPIQGSTE. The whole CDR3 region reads CATSRPIQGSTEAFF.